The rows below give T cell receptor beta chains drawn from one sample of a study of Ad26.COV2.S vaccination and SARS-CoV-2 variants. TCRdb's table, derived via immunoSEQ multiplex PCR, lists solely in-frame clones and lacks some. The table lists 300,000 to 350,000 clones, 86% of them singletons. The specimen was peripheral blood, collected in a trial of Ad26.COV2.S vaccine versus placebo. These receptors originate from a person aged 18-60 years who received the Ad26.COV2.S COVID-19 vaccine or a placebo. CDR3s include the opening cysteine and the closing phenylalanine or tryptophan. D genes are given only for firm matches. A row's size may be missing; if present it is once, few, many or a size class.

clone size	D gene	V gene	J gene	CDR3 DNA	CDR3 protein
once	TRBD1	TRBV11-2	TRBJ2-1	TGTGCCAGCAGCCCCCGACAGGGGATGTACAATGAGCAGTTCTTC	CASSPRQGMYNEQFF
NA	TRBD2	TRBV5-4	TRBJ2-1	TGTGCCAGCAGCCCGGGACTAGCGGGGGGTTCCGGTGAGCAGTTCTTC	CASSPGLAGGSGEQFF
NA	NA	TRBV27	TRBJ2-1	TGTGCCAGCAGCCCCCCAGGGTACGTTGACAATGAGCAGTTCTTC	CASSPPGYVDNEQFF
NA	NA	TRBV27	TRBJ2-1	TGTGCCAGCAGTCTCGGGACCTTAGGGGGCTACAATGAGCAGTTCTTC	CASSLGTLGGYNEQFF
NA	TRBD1	TRBV10-3	TRBJ1-3	TGTGCCACCGGACAGGGGAGGGAGGCTGGAAACACCATATATTTT	CATGQGREAGNTIYF
NA	TRBD1	TRBV5-1	TRBJ2-7	TGCGCCAGCAGCTTGGCCGGACAGGATGGCTACGAGCAGTACTTC	CASSLAGQDGYEQYF
NA	NA	TRBV12-3/TRBV12-4	TRBJ2-2	TGTGCCAGCAGTTTATGGGTTGGCGGGGAGCTGTTTTTT	CASSLWVGGELFF
NA	NA	TRBV10-3	TRBJ1-2	TGTGCCATCAGTGAGGACAATAACTATGGCTACACCTTC	CAISEDNNYGYTF
NA	TRBD1	TRBV5-1	TRBJ2-7	TGCGCCAGCAGCCCCGGGACAGTAGGGTCCTACGAGCAGTACTTC	CASSPGTVGSYEQYF
NA	NA	TRBV11-2	TRBJ1-1	TGTGCCAGCAGCTTAGCTGGGGAACGTGAAGCTTTCTTT	CASSLAGEREAFF
NA	NA	TRBV28	TRBJ1-5	TGTGCCAGCAGTTTATTGGGTCAGCCCCAGCATTTT	CASSLLGQPQHF
NA	TRBD2	TRBV7-9	TRBJ2-2	TGTGCCAGCATCCCCAAGGGACTAGCGGGAGCGAACACCGGGGAGCTGTTTTTT	CASIPKGLAGANTGELFF
NA	TRBD1	TRBV7-9	TRBJ1-6	TGTGCCAGCAGCTTTTGGGACAGGGATAATTCACCCCTCCACTTT	CASSFWDRDNSPLHF
NA	TRBD1	TRBV27	TRBJ2-6	TGTGCCAGCAGTTATGGGACAGTGGGGGCCTCTGGGGCCAACGTCCTGACTTTC	CASSYGTVGASGANVLTF
once	TRBD1	TRBV7-6	TRBJ2-1	TGTGCCAGCAGCTTCGGACAGGGTATTCACAATGAGCAGTTCTTC	CASSFGQGIHNEQFF
NA	TRBD1	TRBV24-1	TRBJ2-6	TGTGCCACCAGTGACCATCGGACGACAGGGTTAGGGGCCAACGTCCTGACTTTC	CATSDHRTTGLGANVLTF
NA	NA	TRBV4-1	TRBJ2-2	TGCGCCAGCAGCCTCCCTCGAGGGGGGGAGCTGTTTTTT	CASSLPRGGELFF
NA	TRBD1	TRBV2	TRBJ2-2	TGTGCCAGCATCGGGACAGGGGGCACCGGGGAGCTGTTTTTT	CASIGTGGTGELFF
NA	TRBD2	TRBV4-3	TRBJ2-3	TGCGCCAGCAGCCAAGATCCTAGCGGGAGGGCCGGAGATACGCAGTATTTT	CASSQDPSGRAGDTQYF
NA	NA	TRBV12-5	TRBJ1-1	TGTGCTAGCTCTGAAGCTTTGAACACTGAAGCTTTCTTT	CASSEALNTEAFF
NA	NA	TRBV28	TRBJ1-5	TGTGCCAGCAGGCCGGAGGTGTATCAGCCCCAGCATTTT	CASRPEVYQPQHF